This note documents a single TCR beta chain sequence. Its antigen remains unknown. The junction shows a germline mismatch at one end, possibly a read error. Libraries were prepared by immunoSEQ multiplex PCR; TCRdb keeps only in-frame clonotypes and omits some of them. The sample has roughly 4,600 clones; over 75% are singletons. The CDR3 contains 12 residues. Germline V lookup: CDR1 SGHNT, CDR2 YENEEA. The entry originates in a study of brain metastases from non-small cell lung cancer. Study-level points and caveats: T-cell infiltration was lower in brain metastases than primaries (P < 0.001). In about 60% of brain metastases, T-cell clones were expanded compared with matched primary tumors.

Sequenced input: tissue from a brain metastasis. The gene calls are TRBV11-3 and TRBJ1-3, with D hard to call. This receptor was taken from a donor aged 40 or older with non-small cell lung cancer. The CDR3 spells CASSSDGTTIYF. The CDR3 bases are TGTGCCAGCAGTTCAGACGGAACCACCATATATTTT. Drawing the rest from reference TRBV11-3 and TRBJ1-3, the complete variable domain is EAGVVQSPRYKIIEKKQPVAFWCNPISGHNTLYWYLQNLGQGPELLIRYENEEAVDDSQLPKDRFSAERLKGVDSTLKIQPAELGDSAVYLCASSSDGTTIYFGEGSWLTVV.